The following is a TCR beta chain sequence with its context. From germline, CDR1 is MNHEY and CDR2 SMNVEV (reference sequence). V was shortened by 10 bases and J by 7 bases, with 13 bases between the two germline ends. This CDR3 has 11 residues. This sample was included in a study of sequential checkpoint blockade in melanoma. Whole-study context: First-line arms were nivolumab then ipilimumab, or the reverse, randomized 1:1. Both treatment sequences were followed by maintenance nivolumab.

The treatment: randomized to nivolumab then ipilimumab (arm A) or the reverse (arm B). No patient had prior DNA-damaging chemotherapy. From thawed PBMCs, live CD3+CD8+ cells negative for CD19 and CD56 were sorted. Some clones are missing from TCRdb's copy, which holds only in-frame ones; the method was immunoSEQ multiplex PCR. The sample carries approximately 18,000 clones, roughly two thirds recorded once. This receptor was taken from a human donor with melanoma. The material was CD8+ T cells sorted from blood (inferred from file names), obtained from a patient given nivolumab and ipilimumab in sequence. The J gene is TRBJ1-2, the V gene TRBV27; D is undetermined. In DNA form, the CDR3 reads TGTGCCAAACCATCTCGGTTTGGCTACACCTTC. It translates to CAKPSRFGYTF.